The rows below give T cell receptor beta chains drawn from one sample of a study of T-cell reconstitution after alpha-beta-depleted transplantation in children. TCRdb reanalysed the PCR reads using MiXCR and keeps one entry per CDR3 protein. The repertoire includes approximately 490,000 distinct CDR3 sequences, 10% to 13% of them detected once, and around 2.2% sits in the top ten. This sample comprised PBMCs, obtained before TCRalphabeta/CD19-depleted stem cell transplant. The receptors were sampled from a child aged 2 to 15 with inherited bone marrow failure, due to receive a stem cell transplant. The CDR3 runs from the conserved cysteine through the conserved F or W. A D gene is named only where the DNA matches it firmly. Clone size is shown for a subset of rows, as once, few, many or a class of expanded clone.

J: TRBJ1-2
D: -
V: TRBV6-5
size: few
DNA: TGTGCCAGCAGTCAATCGGACAGCCGACCCTATGGCTACACCTTC
CDR3: CASSQSDSRPYGYTF

J: TRBJ1-2
D: TRBD1
V: TRBV5-1
size: many
DNA: TGCGCCAGCAGCTTGACCCAGAACAGGGGGCCCTATGGCTACACCTTC
CDR3: CASSLTQNRGPYGYTF

J: TRBJ1-1
D: -
V: TRBV7-9
size: few
DNA: TGTGCCAGCAGCTCGAACCAACCAGCGAACACTGAAGCTTTCTTT
CDR3: CASSSNQPANTEAFF

J: TRBJ1-3
D: TRBD1
V: TRBV18
size: few
DNA: TGTGCCAGCTCAGCTACAGGGGGCGAAAACACCATATATTTT
CDR3: CASSATGGENTIYF

J: TRBJ2-7
D: TRBD1
V: TRBV7-9
size: many
DNA: TGTGCCAGCAGCCTTGGGGACAGGGCCTCCTACGAGCAGTACTTC
CDR3: CASSLGDRASYEQYF

J: TRBJ2-1
D: TRBD2
V: TRBV6-2/TRBV6-3
size: -
DNA: TGTGCCAGCAGCCCGGGGGGACTAGCGGGAGGGAAGAGCTCCTACAATGAGCAGTTCTTC
CDR3: CASSPGGLAGGKSSYNEQFF

J: TRBJ2-1
D: -
V: TRBV5-1
size: many
DNA: TGCGCCAACCATGTTGGGCGGGGGCCATACAATGAGCAGTTCTTC
CDR3: CANHVGRGPYNEQFF

J: TRBJ1-1
D: TRBD1
V: TRBV10-2
size: many
DNA: TGCGCCAGCAGGGGACAGCCACACACTGAAGCTTTCTTT
CDR3: CASRGQPHTEAFF

J: TRBJ2-7
D: -
V: TRBV5-5
size: -
DNA: TGTGCCAGCAGCTTGGATGGCCAGGGTGAAGGGTCCTACGAGCAGTACTTC
CDR3: CASSLDGQGEGSYEQYF

J: TRBJ2-2
D: -
V: TRBV5-1
size: many
DNA: TGCGCCAGCAGCCCTGCCAGCACCGGGGAGCTGTTTTTT
CDR3: CASSPASTGELFF

J: TRBJ1-2
D: -
V: TRBV28
size: many
DNA: TGTGCCAGCAGTTCTACAGGGCTCTATGGCTACACCTTC
CDR3: CASSSTGLYGYTF

J: TRBJ2-7
D: -
V: TRBV9
size: many
DNA: TGTGCCAGCAGCCCGGGACACCTTACCTACGAGCAGTACTTC
CDR3: CASSPGHLTYEQYF

J: TRBJ2-2
D: TRBD2
V: TRBV3-1
size: -
DNA: TGTGCCAGCAGCCAATGGGTAGCGGGAAACACCGGGGAGCTGTTTTTT
CDR3: CASSQWVAGNTGELFF

J: TRBJ2-6
D: -
V: TRBV18
size: many
DNA: TGTGCCAGCTCACCACTTGCGACCACCTCATCTGGGGCCAACGTCCTGACTTTC
CDR3: CASSPLATTSSGANVLTF

J: TRBJ2-2
D: -
V: TRBV5-1
size: many
DNA: TGCGCCAGCTCCCAGCTAGCAGCGAACACCGGGGAGCTGTTTTTT
CDR3: CASSQLAANTGELFF

J: TRBJ2-1
D: -
V: TRBV20-1
size: many
DNA: TGCAGTGCTAGACGGCAGGTCTACAATGAGCAGTTCTTC
CDR3: CSARRQVYNEQFF

J: TRBJ2-6
D: -
V: TRBV6-1
size: many
DNA: TGTGCCAGCGCCCTCGGTCGTTCTGGGGCCAACGTCCTGACTTTC
CDR3: CASALGRSGANVLTF

J: TRBJ2-3
D: TRBD2
V: TRBV6-5
size: many
DNA: TGTGCCAGCAGTTTTACGGCTAGCGGGACAGATACGCAGTATTTT
CDR3: CASSFTASGTDTQYF

J: TRBJ2-7
D: TRBD1
V: TRBV20-1
size: many
DNA: TGCAGTGCTAGATTTATACCAATACAGGGGGCCTACGAGCAGTACTTC
CDR3: CSARFIPIQGAYEQYF

J: TRBJ2-2
D: TRBD2
V: TRBV10-3
size: -
DNA: TGTGCCATCGGTGATTCCGGACTAGCGAGGACCGGGGAGCTGTTTTTT
CDR3: CAIGDSGLARTGELFF

J: TRBJ2-1
D: -
V: TRBV24-1
size: many
DNA: TGTGCCACCAGTGATTTGCGCGGGTACAATGAGCAGTTCTTC
CDR3: CATSDLRGYNEQFF

J: TRBJ1-1
D: -
V: TRBV20-1
size: many
DNA: TGCAGTGCGACGGACACTCTCACTGAAGCTTTCTTT
CDR3: CSATDTLTEAFF

J: TRBJ2-5
D: TRBD1
V: TRBV7-2
size: -
DNA: TGTGCCAGCAGCCCTCGGACAGGGACCGAGACCCAGTACTTC
CDR3: CASSPRTGTETQYF

J: TRBJ2-5
D: -
V: TRBV5-1
size: many
DNA: TGCGCCAGCAGCTTGTGGGAGGCCGAGACCCAGTACTTC
CDR3: CASSLWEAETQYF

J: TRBJ2-3
D: TRBD1
V: TRBV4-1
size: few
DNA: TGCGCCAGCAGCCACGGGACAGGCCACACAGATACGCAGTATTTT
CDR3: CASSHGTGHTDTQYF

J: TRBJ2-7
D: -
V: TRBV7-2
size: few
DNA: TGTGCCAGCAGCGTAGGGTTTGGCGAGCAGTACTTC
CDR3: CASSVGFGEQYF

J: TRBJ2-3
D: TRBD2
V: TRBV5-1
size: few
DNA: TGCGCCAGCACCCGGGGGGGCAGCACAGATACGCAGTATTTT
CDR3: CASTRGGSTDTQYF

J: TRBJ2-1
D: TRBD2
V: TRBV27
size: many
DNA: TGTGCCAGTCAACCGGCGGGAGGGCCGCACAATGAGCAGTTCTTC
CDR3: CASQPAGGPHNEQFF

J: TRBJ1-1
D: -
V: TRBV12-3/TRBV12-4
size: few
DNA: TGTGCCAGCAGTTTAAGTACACACCTTGAAGCTTTCTTT
CDR3: CASSLSTHLEAFF

J: TRBJ2-1
D: TRBD2
V: TRBV3-1
size: -
DNA: TGTGCCAGCAGCCGACCTCGGGAGGGATACAATGAGCAGTTCTTC
CDR3: CASSRPREGYNEQFF

J: TRBJ2-1
D: TRBD2
V: TRBV20-1
size: few
DNA: TGCAGTGCTAGACTGGGACTAGCATTTGAGTTCTTC
CDR3: CSARLGLAFEFF

J: TRBJ2-7
D: -
V: TRBV11-2
size: -
DNA: TGTGCCAGCAGCTACCACTCACTAGCACCCTACGAGCAGTACTTC
CDR3: CASSYHSLAPYEQYF

J: TRBJ2-7
D: TRBD1
V: TRBV12-3/TRBV12-4
size: -
DNA: TGTGCCAGCGCCTACGGGACAGGGACCTACGAGCAGTACTTC
CDR3: CASAYGTGTYEQYF

J: TRBJ2-1
D: -
V: TRBV11-2
size: -
DNA: TGTGCCAGCAGCTTAGCGAGCCCTGAGCAGTTCTTC
CDR3: CASSLASPEQFF

J: TRBJ2-4
D: -
V: TRBV4-1
size: -
DNA: TGCGCCAGCAGCCAAGAACATCCAGGGGTGGGGGTGAGCATTCAGTACTTC
CDR3: CASSQEHPGVGVSIQYF

J: TRBJ1-1
D: -
V: TRBV27
size: many
DNA: TGTGCCAGCGGCAGGGATGCTGAAGCTTTCTTT
CDR3: CASGRDAEAFF